The clone carrying this T cell receptor (beta chain) was observed a handful of times. Its specificity is unknown. J was trimmed by 5 bases and V by 5 bases; bases with no gene match: 7. Germline values: CDR1 DFQATT, CDR2 SNEGSKA (reference sequence). This CDR3 contains 13 residues. The record originates from a study of blood T cells in healthy people across ages. Study-level points and caveats: Per-million-T-cell TCR beta diversity fell roughly linearly with age. Long-lived and aged donors differed, with more naive CD4+ cells and higher diversity in the long-lived.

The individuals who served as donors were healthy Caucasians living in Russia, aged roughly 6 to 95. Using a J-beta primer mix together with a sample-barcoded 5' primer, a second PCR was run for about 6 to 12 cycles. Via MiXCR, TCRdb re-called the 5' RACE reads, giving one row per CDR3 protein. The sample has just over 1 million distinct CDR3 sequences; less than 50% are singletons. J is TRBJ2-5 and V is TRBV20-1; 8 bases agree with TRBD2. This receptor was obtained from a woman aged 55-69 years in good health. Source material: blood. The CDR3 loop is CSASGGSGETQYF. The CDR3 region has the DNA TGCAGTGCTTCGGGAGGGAGCGGGGAGACCCAGTACTTC.